The rows below give T cell receptor beta chains drawn from one sample of a study of graft-versus-host responses after intestinal transplantation. This table comes from immunoSEQ multiplex PCR, and its TCRdb copy is limited to in-frame clones, with some not included. The sample consists of over 55,000 clones, roughly 88% of them appearing once. These receptors lack a known antigen. The input for sequencing was unstimulated CD8+ T cells sorted from spleen or lymph node cells, taken before intestinal transplant. Source of these receptors: a human donor who received an intestinal transplant. Both conserved end residues are part of each CDR3. The D gene is left open where the match is weak. Expanded clones get a size class; other rows say once, few or many, or leave the size out.

>TRBJ2-6|TRBV27|.|TRBD2
TGTGCCAGCGCAGCTAGCGGGGGGGGTGGGGCCAACGTCCTGACTTTC
CASAASGGGGANVLTF
>TRBJ1-2|TRBV15|.|TRBD1
TGTGCCACCAGCAGTTCACCCGGGACAGGGGGCTATGGCTACACCTTC
CATSSSPGTGGYGYTF
>TRBJ1-5|TRBV2|once|.
TGTGCCAGCAGTGAAGGGGGCAGGTATAGCAATCAGCCCCAGCATTTT
CASSEGGRYSNQPQHF
>TRBJ2-1|TRBV4-1|.|TRBD2
TGCGCCAGCAGCCGCAGGACTAGCGGGGGTTCTTACAATGAGCAGTTCTTC
CASSRRTSGGSYNEQFF
>TRBJ2-7|TRBV4-2|.|.
TGTGCCAGCAGCCAAGATAGCGGGACAGTCGACGAGCAGTACTTC
CASSQDSGTVDEQYF
>TRBJ2-7|TRBV10-1|once|.
TGCGCCAGCAGTGACGGCTACGAGCAGTACTTC
CASSDGYEQYF
>TRBJ2-2|TRBV11-3|.|TRBD2
TGTGCCAGCAGCTCCCGACTAGCGGGATACACCGGGGAGCTGTTTTTT
CASSSRLAGYTGELFF
>TRBJ1-1|TRBV7-2|.|.
TGTGCCAGCAGCTTCCCCTTCGGGGGGGACCCCACTGAAGCTTTCTTT
CASSFPFGGDPTEAFF
>TRBJ1-1|TRBV12-5|.|.
TGTGCTAGTGGTTTCCCTAGGGAACAGGAGAACACTGAAGCTTTCTTT
CASGFPREQENTEAFF
>TRBJ2-7|TRBV7-9|.|TRBD2
TGTGCCAGCAGCTCCAGCGGGGACTCCCCCTACGAGCAGTACTTC
CASSSSGDSPYEQYF
>TRBJ2-7|TRBV11-2|.|.
TGTGCCAGCAGCCTTAATTACGAGCAGTACTTC
CASSLNYEQYF
>TRBJ1-5|TRBV5-6|.|.
TGTGCCAGCAGCTTCGGGGTGGGTCAGCCCCAGCATTTT
CASSFGVGQPQHF
>TRBJ2-5|TRBV2|.|.
TGTGCCAGCAGGGGCGTCCAAGAGACCCAGTACTTC
CASRGVQETQYF
>TRBJ2-3|TRBV5-1|.|TRBD1
TGCGCCAGCAGCGACAGGGATAGCACAGATACGCAGTATTTT
CASSDRDSTDTQYF
>TRBJ2-3|TRBV7-3|once|.
TGTGCCAGCAGCCCAGATGGGGGGTTGGGTGATACGCAGTATTTT
CASSPDGGLGDTQYF
>TRBJ1-5|TRBV27|few|.
TGTGCCAGCAGTCCAGACAGTAGCAATCAGCCCCAGCATTTT
CASSPDSSNQPQHF
>TRBJ2-7|TRBV4-1|.|.
TGCGCCACCTCCGGGTCCGGCGACGAGCAGTACTTC
CATSGSGDEQYF
>TRBJ2-5|TRBV6-6|.|.
TGTGCCAGCAGTTACATAGCGGTCCAAGAGACCCAGTACTTC
CASSYIAVQETQYF
>TRBJ2-1|TRBV6-5|.|.
TGTGCCAGCAGCCCAGGGCCATACAATGAGCAGTTCTTC
CASSPGPYNEQFF
>TRBJ2-2|TRBV19|.|.
TGTGCCAGTAGTATGGGGGGACAGCTAGCGGGCACCGGGGAGCTGTTTTTT
CASSMGGQLAGTGELFF
>TRBJ2-7|TRBV13|once|TRBD2
TGTGCCAGCAGCCCCAGACTAGCAAATGTTGTCTACGAGCAGTACTTC
CASSPRLANVVYEQYF
>TRBJ2-3|TRBV9|once|.
TGTGCCAGCAGCGTAGTCGCCCTCCCGGGTAGGACAGATACGCAGTATTTT
CASSVVALPGRTDTQYF
>TRBJ2-7|TRBV6-4|.|.
TGTGCCATCAGTGACTCGGGGCCAGGATTGATGTCCTACGAGCAGTACTTC
CAISDSGPGLMSYEQYF
>TRBJ1-2|TRBV27|.|.
TGTGCCAGCGGGCCCCCCCATGGCTACACCTTC
CASGPPHGYTF
>TRBJ2-7|TRBV9|.|TRBD2
TGTGCCAGCAGCCTTACTAGCGGGGGGGGTGAGCAGTACTTC
CASSLTSGGGEQYF
>TRBJ1-2|TRBV6-1|.|TRBD1
TGTGCCACCACCGACGAGGGGGCGGGCTATGGCTACACCTTC
CATTDEGAGYGYTF
>TRBJ1-4|TRBV6-5|few|.
TGTGCCAGCAGTGAGAGGTTGGCTAATGAAAAACTGTTTTTT
CASSERLANEKLFF
>TRBJ2-7|TRBV7-8|.|.
TGTGCCAGCAGCTTAGGTAGTACCGAGCAGTACTTC
CASSLGSTEQYF
>TRBJ2-1|TRBV4-2|.|TRBD2
TGTGCCAGCAGCCAAGCGCTAGCGGGGGCCTCCGGGCAGTTCTTC
CASSQALAGASGQFF
>TRBJ1-2|TRBV13|.|.
TGTGCCAGCAGCTTAAGGGCGGACACTGCTAACTATGGCTACACCTTC
CASSLRADTANYGYTF
>TRBJ2-3|TRBV15|.|.
TGTGCCACCAGCAGGGAGACCGTCGGTGAGACAGATACGCAGTATTTT
CATSRETVGETDTQYF
>TRBJ2-7|TRBV15|.|TRBD1
TGTGCCACCAGTGGGGGACAGTATCCCTACGAGCAGTACTTC
CATSGGQYPYEQYF
>TRBJ2-2|TRBV19|.|TRBD2
TGTGCCAGTAGTGGAACCGGGACTAGCACCGGGGAGCTGTTTTTT
CASSGTGTSTGELFF
>TRBJ2-7|TRBV6-5|.|.
TGTGCCAGCTCTGACAGCTACGAGCAGTACTTC
CASSDSYEQYF
>TRBJ1-1|TRBV9|.|.
TGTGCCAGCAGCGCAACAGGGACGGGGAACACTGAAGCTTTCTTT
CASSATGTGNTEAFF
>TRBJ1-1|TRBV29-1|.|TRBD1
TGCAGCGCAACCGAAGTGGGGACAGATAACACTGAAGCTTTCTTT
CSATEVGTDNTEAFF
>TRBJ2-7|TRBV27|.|TRBD2
TGTGCCAGCAGGAGCGGGGTCGGCTACGAGCAGTACTTC
CASRSGVGYEQYF
>TRBJ2-7|TRBV28|.|TRBD1
TGTGCCAGCAGCTACCGCGAGACAGGGAAGCCCTACGAGCAGTACTTC
CASSYRETGKPYEQYF
>TRBJ2-3|TRBV7-3|.|.
TGTGCCAGCAGCTTAAAAACTAGTAGCACAGATACGCAGTATTTT
CASSLKTSSTDTQYF
>TRBJ2-2|TRBV7-6|few|.
TGTGCCAGCAGCTTGGCCACCGGGGAGCTGTTTTTT
CASSLATGELFF
>TRBJ1-5|TRBV5-1|.|TRBD1
TGCGCCAGCAGCCCGGGACAGTCCAATCAGCCCCAGCATTTT
CASSPGQSNQPQHF
>TRBJ2-7|TRBV5-5|.|.
TGTGCCAGCAGCTTGGGCAGCTCCTACGAGCAGTACTTC
CASSLGSSYEQYF
>TRBJ2-7|TRBV12-5|.|TRBD2
TGTGCTAGTGGTCAACCGGGACTAGCGGGGGTGGGGCAGTACTTC
CASGQPGLAGVGQYF
>TRBJ2-7|TRBV6-5|.|TRBD1
TGTGCCAGCAAGGTCGACAGGGGTTACGAGCAGTACTTC
CASKVDRGYEQYF
>TRBJ1-4|TRBV15|.|.
TGTGCCACCAGCAGAGCCAGGCAGATATCGGCAACTAATGAAAAACTGTTTTTT
CATSRARQISATNEKLFF
>TRBJ2-3|TRBV28|.|.
TGTGCCAGCAGCCCCACCCTAGCGCGCACAGATACGCAGTATTTT
CASSPTLARTDTQYF
>TRBJ1-4|TRBV19|.|.
TGTGCCAGTAGTATAGTCCAGACTAATGAAAAACTGTTTTTT
CASSIVQTNEKLFF
>TRBJ2-6|TRBV2|.|.
TGTGCCAACCTGGCGAGTCCGGAGGCCCGTGCTGGGGCCAACGTCCTGACTTTC
CANLASPEARAGANVLTF
>TRBJ2-2|TRBV5-6|.|.
TGTGCCAGCAGCCCCCCCCCAGGGAACCCGAACACCGGGGAGCTGTTTTTT
CASSPPPGNPNTGELFF
>TRBJ2-1|TRBV4-1|.|TRBD1
TGCGCCAGCAGCCAAGATGAGGGACAGGGATGGGAGCAGTTCTTC
CASSQDEGQGWEQFF
>TRBJ2-2|TRBV13|.|TRBD1
TGTGCCAGCAGAGGGGGCGCGAACACCGGGGAGCTGTTTTTT
CASRGGANTGELFF
>TRBJ2-1|TRBV6-6|.|TRBD2
TGTGCCAGCAGTTACCCGACTAGCGGGGACTACAATGAGCAGTTCTTC
CASSYPTSGDYNEQFF
>TRBJ2-3|TRBV9|.|TRBD1
TGTGCCAGCAGCCCTAGGACAGGGGCGCCCACAGATACGCAGTATTTT
CASSPRTGAPTDTQYF
>TRBJ2-1|TRBV5-6|.|.
TGTGCCAGCAGCCCTGGGGCCCTCTACAATGAGCAGTTCTTC
CASSPGALYNEQFF
>TRBJ1-2|TRBV6-5|.|.
TGTGCCAGCAGGGATGGGCCAACCTATGGCTACACCTTC
CASRDGPTYGYTF
>TRBJ2-1|TRBV9|.|.
TGTGCCAGCAGCAGGGGGACTACCAATGAGCAGTTCTTC
CASSRGTTNEQFF
>TRBJ2-7|TRBV10-1|.|.
TGCGCCCTACCACCGGGGAGCTCCTACGAGCAGTACTTC
CALPPGSSYEQYF
>TRBJ1-2|TRBV9|.|TRBD1
TGTGCCAGCAGCACCCGGACAGGGGATTATGATGGCTACACCTTC
CASSTRTGDYDGYTF
>TRBJ1-5|TRBV4-2|.|.
TGTGCCAGCAGCTGGGGGCACAATCAGCCCCAGCATTTT
CASSWGHNQPQHF